This T cell receptor (beta chain) originates from a study of blood T cell repertoires in COVID-19. TCRdb keeps only in-frame clones here, not all; method: immunoSEQ multiplex PCR. The sample includes 250,000 to 300,000 clones, approximately 85% of them seen just once. What was sequenced was PBMCs or T cells enriched from blood (not recorded which). The clonotype was recovered from a woman between 25 and 40 years old who had recovered from COVID-19.

The CDR3 sequence is CAISSGRGDEQFF. CDR3 DNA sequence: TGTGCCATCAGTAGCGGGAGGGGCGATGAGCAGTTCTTC. V usage is TRBV10-3 and J usage is TRBJ2-1; 10 bases line up with TRBD2. CDR1 and CDR2 from the germline V gene are ENHRY and SYGVKD. The CDR3 loop spans 13 amino acids. After removal of 5 bases from V and 8 bases from J, the junction contained 3 bases not matched to a gene.